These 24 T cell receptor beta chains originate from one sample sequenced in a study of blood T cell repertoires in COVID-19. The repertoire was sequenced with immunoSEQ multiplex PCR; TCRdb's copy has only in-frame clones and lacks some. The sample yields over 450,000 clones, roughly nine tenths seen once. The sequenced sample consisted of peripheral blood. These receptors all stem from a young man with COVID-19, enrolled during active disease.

Here the CDR3 DNA reads TGCGCCAGCAGCTTCACAGATATGAACACTGAAGCTTTCTTT. It yields the protein CASSFTDMNTEAFF. The chain couples TRBV5-1 to TRBJ1-1; D not resolved. The ends were cut back, 2 bases at V and 0 bases at J, with 8 bases in the middle. The CDR3 contains 14 residues. CDR1 is SGHRS and CDR2 is YFSETQ in the germline V gene.

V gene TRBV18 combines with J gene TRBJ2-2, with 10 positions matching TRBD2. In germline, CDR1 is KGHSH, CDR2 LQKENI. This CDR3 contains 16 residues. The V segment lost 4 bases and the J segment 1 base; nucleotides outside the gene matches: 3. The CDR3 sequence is CASSRTSGLNTGELFF. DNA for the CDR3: TGTGCCAGCTCACGGACTAGCGGATTGAACACCGGGGAGCTGTTTTTT.

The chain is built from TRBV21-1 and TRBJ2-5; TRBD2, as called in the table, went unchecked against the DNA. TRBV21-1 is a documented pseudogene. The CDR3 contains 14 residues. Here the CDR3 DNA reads TGTGCCAGCAGCCGGAGCGGGGGCAAGGAGACCCAGTACTTC. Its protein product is CASSRSGGKETQYF.

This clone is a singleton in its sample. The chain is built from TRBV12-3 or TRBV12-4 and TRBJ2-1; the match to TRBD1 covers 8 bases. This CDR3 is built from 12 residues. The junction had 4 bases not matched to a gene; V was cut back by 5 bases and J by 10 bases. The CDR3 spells CASSAAGGEQFF. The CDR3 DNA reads TGTGCCAGCAGTGCAGCAGGGGGCGAGCAGTTCTTC.

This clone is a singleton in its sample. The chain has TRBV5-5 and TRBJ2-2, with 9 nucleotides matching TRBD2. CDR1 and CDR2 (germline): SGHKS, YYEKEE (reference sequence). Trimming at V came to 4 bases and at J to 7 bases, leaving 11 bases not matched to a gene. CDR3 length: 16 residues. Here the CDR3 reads CASSGSSLAGHGELFF. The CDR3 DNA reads TGTGCCAGCAGCGGGAGCTCCCTAGCGGGACACGGGGAGCTGTTTTTT.

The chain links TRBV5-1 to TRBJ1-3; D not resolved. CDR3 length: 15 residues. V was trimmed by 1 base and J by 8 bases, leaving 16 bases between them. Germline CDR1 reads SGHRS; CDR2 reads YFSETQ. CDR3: CASSLTDAPEDTIYF. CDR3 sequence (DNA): TGCGCCAGCAGCTTGACCGACGCACCTGAGGACACCATATATTTT.

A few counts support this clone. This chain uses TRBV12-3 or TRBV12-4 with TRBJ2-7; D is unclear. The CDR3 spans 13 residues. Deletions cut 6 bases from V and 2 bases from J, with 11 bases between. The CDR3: CASSVDSTYEQYF. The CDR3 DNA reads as TGTGCCAGCAGCGTCGATTCTACCTACGAGCAGTACTTC.

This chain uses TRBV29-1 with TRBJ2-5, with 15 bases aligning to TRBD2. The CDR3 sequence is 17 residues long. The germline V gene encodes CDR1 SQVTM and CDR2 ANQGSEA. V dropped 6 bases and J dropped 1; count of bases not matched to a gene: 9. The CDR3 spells CSVVRGLAGGSQETQYF. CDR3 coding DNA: TGCAGCGTGGTTAGGGGACTAGCGGGAGGCAGCCAAGAGACCCAGTACTTC.

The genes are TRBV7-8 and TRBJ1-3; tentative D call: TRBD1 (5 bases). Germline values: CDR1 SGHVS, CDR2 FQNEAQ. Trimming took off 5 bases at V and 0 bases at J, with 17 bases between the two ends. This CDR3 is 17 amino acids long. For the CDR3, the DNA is TGTGCCAGCAGCACCCAAAGGGGAACGGTCTCTGGAAACACCATATATTTT. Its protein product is CASSTQRGTVSGNTIYF.

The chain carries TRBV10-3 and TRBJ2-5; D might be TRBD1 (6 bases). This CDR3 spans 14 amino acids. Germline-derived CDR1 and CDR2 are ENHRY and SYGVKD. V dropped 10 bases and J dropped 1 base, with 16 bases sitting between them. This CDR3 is CATSWTASQETQYF. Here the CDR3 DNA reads TGTGCCACAAGCTGGACAGCCTCCCAAGAGACCCAGTACTTC.

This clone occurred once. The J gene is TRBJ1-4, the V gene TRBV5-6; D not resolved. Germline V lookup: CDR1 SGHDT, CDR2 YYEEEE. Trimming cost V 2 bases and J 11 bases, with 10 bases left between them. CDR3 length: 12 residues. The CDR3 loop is CASSFDADKLFF. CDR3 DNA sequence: TGTGCCAGCAGCTTTGATGCAGATAAACTGTTTTTT. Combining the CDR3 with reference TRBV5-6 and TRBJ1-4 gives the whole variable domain DAGVTQSPTHLIKTRGQQVTLRCSPKSGHDTVSWYQQALGQGPQFIFQYYEEEERQRGNFPDRFSGHQFPNYSSELNVNALLLGDSALYLCASSFDADKLFFGSGTQLSVL.

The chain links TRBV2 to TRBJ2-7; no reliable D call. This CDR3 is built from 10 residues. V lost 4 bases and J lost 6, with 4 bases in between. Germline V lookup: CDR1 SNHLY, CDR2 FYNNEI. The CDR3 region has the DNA TGTGCCAGCAGTGGGCTCGAGCAGTACTTC. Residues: CASSGLEQYF.

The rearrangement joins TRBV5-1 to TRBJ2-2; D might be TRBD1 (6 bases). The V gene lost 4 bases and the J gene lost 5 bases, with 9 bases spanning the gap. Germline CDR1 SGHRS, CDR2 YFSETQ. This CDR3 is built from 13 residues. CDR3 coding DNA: TGCGCCAGCAGCGGAACAGGGACCGGGGAGCTGTTTTTT. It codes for CASSGTGTGELFF.

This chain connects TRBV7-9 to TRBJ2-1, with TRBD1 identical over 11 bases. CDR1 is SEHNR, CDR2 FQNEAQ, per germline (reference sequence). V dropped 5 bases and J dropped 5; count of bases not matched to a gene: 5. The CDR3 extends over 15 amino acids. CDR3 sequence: CASSLGQGDHNEQFF. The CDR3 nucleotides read TGTGCCAGCAGCCTGGGACAGGGGGACCACAATGAGCAGTTCTTC.

For the CDR3, the DNA is TGCGCCACTCGGACTAGCGGGGGTACAGATACGCAGTATTTT. Translating it yields CATRTSGGTDTQYF. The J gene is TRBJ2-3, the V gene TRBV10-1, with 13 bases that match TRBD2. With V trimmed by 10 bases and J by 3 bases, 4 bases remained unmatched. The CDR3 is 14 residues long. Germline CDR1 WNHNN, CDR2 SYGVQD (reference sequence).

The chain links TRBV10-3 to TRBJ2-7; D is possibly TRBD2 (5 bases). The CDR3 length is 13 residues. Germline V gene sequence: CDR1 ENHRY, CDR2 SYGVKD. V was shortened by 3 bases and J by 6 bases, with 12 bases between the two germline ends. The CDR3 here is CAISEVEGGEQYF. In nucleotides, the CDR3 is TGTGCCATCAGTGAAGTCGAGGGTGGCGAGCAGTACTTC.

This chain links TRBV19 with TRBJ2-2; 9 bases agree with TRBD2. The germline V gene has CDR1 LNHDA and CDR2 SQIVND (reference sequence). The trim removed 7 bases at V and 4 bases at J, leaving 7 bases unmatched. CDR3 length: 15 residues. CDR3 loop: CASIGGRVATGELFF. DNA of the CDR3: TGTGCCAGTATAGGCGGGAGGGTGGCCACCGGGGAGCTGTTTTTT.

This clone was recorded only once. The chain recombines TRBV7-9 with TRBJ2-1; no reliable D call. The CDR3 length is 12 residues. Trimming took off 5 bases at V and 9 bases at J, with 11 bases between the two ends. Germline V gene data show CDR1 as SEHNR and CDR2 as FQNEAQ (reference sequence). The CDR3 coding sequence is TGTGCCAGCAGCCCCCGTGGTAGTGAGCAGTTCTTC. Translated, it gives CASSPRGSEQFF.

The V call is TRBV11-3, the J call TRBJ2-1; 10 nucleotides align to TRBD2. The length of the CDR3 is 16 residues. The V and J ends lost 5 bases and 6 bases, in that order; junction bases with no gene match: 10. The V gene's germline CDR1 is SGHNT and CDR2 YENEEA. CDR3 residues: CASSPNLAGVGNEQFF. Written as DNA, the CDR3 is TGTGCCAGCAGCCCGAATCTAGCGGGAGTTGGCAATGAGCAGTTCTTC.

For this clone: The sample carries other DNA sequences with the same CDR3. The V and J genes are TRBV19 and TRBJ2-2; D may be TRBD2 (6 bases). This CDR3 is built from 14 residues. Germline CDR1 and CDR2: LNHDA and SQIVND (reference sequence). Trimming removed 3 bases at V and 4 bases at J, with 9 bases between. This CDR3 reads CASSIPGGTGELFF. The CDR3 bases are TGTGCCAGTAGTATTCCCGGGGGCACCGGGGAGCTGTTTTTT.

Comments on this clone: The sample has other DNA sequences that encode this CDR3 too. The CDR3 protein is CASSPRTTYEQYF. Here the CDR3 DNA reads TGTGCCAGCTCGCCCAGGACAACCTACGAGCAGTACTTC. The chain joins TRBV18 to TRBJ2-7; D perhaps matches TRBD1 (5 bases). V lost 6 bases, J lost 2 bases, and 11 bases lay in between. CDR3 length equals 13 residues. CDR1 and CDR2 from the germline V gene are KGHSH and LQKENI.

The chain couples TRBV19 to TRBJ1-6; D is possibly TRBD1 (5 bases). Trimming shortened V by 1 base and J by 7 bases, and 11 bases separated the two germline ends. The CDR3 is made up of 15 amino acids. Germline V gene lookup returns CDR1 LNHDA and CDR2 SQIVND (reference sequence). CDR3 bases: TGTGCCAGTAGTATAGCTCGACAGATGAATTCACCCCTCCACTTT. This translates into CASSIARQMNSPLHF.

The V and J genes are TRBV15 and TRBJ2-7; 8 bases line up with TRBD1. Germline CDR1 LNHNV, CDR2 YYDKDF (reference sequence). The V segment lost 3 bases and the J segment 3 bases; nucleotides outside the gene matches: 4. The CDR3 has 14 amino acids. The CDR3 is CATSSRTGLYEQYF. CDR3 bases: TGTGCCACCAGCAGCCGGACAGGGCTCTACGAGCAGTACTTC.

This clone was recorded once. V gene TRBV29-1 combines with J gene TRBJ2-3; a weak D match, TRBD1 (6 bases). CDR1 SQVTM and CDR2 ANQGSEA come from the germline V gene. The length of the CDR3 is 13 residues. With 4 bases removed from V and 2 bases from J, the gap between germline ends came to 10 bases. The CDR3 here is CSVGEGDTDTQYF. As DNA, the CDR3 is TGCAGCGTTGGTGAGGGGGACACAGATACGCAGTATTTT.